These 16 T cell receptor beta chains originate from one sample sequenced in a study of blood T cell repertoires in COVID-19. TCRdb's table, derived via immunoSEQ multiplex PCR, lists solely in-frame clones and lacks some. The sample holds more than 300,000 clones; roughly 90% are singletons and the top ten take around 3.9%. The material sequenced was PBMCs or T cells enriched from blood (not recorded which). The receptors derive from a woman aged 25 to 39 who had been exposed to COVID-19.

This clone was seen a single time. The chain carries TRBV5-4 and TRBJ1-1; no clear D. This CDR3 spans 15 amino acids. The germline V gene encodes CDR1 SGHNT and CDR2 YYREEE (reference sequence). Trimming took off 0 bases at V and 0 bases at J, with 9 bases between the two ends. The chain's CDR3 is CASSLAGVMNTEAFF. Here the CDR3 DNA reads TGTGCCAGCAGCTTGGCAGGTGTTATGAACACTGAAGCTTTCTTT. The full variable domain, its missing parts supplied by reference TRBV5-4 and TRBJ1-1, is ETGVTQSPTHLIKTRGQQVTLRCSSQSGHNTVSWYQQALGQGPQFIFQYYREEENGRGNFPPRFSGLQFPNYSSELNVNALELDDSALYLCASSLAGVMNTEAFFGQGTRLTVV.

The chain recombines TRBV2 with TRBJ1-5; no clear D. V lost 8 bases and J 0 bases, leaving 11 bases between the germline ends. Looked up from germline, CDR1 is SNHLY and CDR2 is FYNNEI. The CDR3 has 14 residues. CDR3 loop: CASSGVNSNQPQHF. The CDR3 coding sequence is TGTGCCAGCTCCGGGGTTAATAGCAATCAGCCCCAGCATTTT.

The chain combines TRBV5-4 with TRBJ1-3; D uncertain. CDR3 length: 15 residues. V dropped 0 bases and J dropped 2 bases, with 9 bases sitting between them. Germline V gene lookup returns CDR1 SGHNT and CDR2 YYREEE (reference sequence). CDR3 amino acids: CASSLDPRPGNTIYF. CDR3 nucleotides: TGTGCCAGCAGCTTGGATCCCCGTCCTGGAAACACCATATATTTT. The complete variable domain, with remaining parts taken from reference TRBV5-4 and TRBJ1-3, reads ETGVTQSPTHLIKTRGQQVTLRCSSQSGHNTVSWYQQALGQGPQFIFQYYREEENGRGNFPPRFSGLQFPNYSSELNVNALELDDSALYLCASSLDPRPGNTIYFGEGSWLTVV.

The chain is built from TRBV7-9 and TRBJ2-1; D call uncertain. Germline V gene data show CDR1 as SEHNR and CDR2 as FQNEAQ (reference sequence). This CDR3 has 12 residues. V was pared by 5 bases and J by 10 bases, with 12 bases between. This chain's CDR3 is CASSPPAYEQFF. In nucleotides, the CDR3 is TGTGCCAGCAGCCCGCCCGCCTACGAGCAGTTCTTC.

This clone was seen once. The V gene is TRBV18, the J gene TRBJ2-3; 11 bases are shared with TRBD2. Germline loops: CDR1 KGHSH, CDR2 LQKENI. The CDR3 is 16 amino acids. V shed 2 bases and J 1 base; nucleotides not matched to a gene: 2. CDR3 region: CASSPKTSGGTDTQYF. CDR3 nucleotides: TGTGCCAGCTCACCAAAGACTAGCGGGGGCACAGATACGCAGTATTTT. Looking up the rest from reference TRBV18 and TRBJ2-3 gives the full variable domain: NAGVMQNPRHLVRRRGQEARLRCSPMKGHSHVYWYRQLPEEGLKFMVYLQKENIIDESGMPKERFSAEFPKEGPSILRIQQVVRGDSAAYFCASSPKTSGGTDTQYFGPGTRLTVL.

The CDR3 DNA reads as TGTGCCAGCAGCCCGGGGGGGCTAGCCAAAAACATTCAGTACTTC. Protein: CASSPGGLAKNIQYF. The rearrangement uses TRBV3-1 (or the pseudogene TRBV3-2) and TRBJ2-4, with 8 bases identical to TRBD2. With 4 bases clipped from V and 0 bases from J, the junction kept 2 bases outside the gene matches. Germline CDR1 and CDR2: LGHDT and YNNKEL (reference sequence). This CDR3 has 15 residues.

The V and J genes are TRBV4-1 and TRBJ1-4, with a possible D match to TRBD1 (5 bases). Germline assignment: CDR1 MGHRA and CDR2 YSYEKL. There are 14 residues in the CDR3. Trimming removed 0 bases at V and 8 bases at J, with 10 bases between. DNA of the CDR3: TGCGCCAGCAGCCAAGACAGGGTAGGAGAAAAACTGTTTTTT. This gives the protein CASSQDRVGEKLFF.

V usage is TRBV5-1 and J usage is TRBJ2-7; TRBD2 matches 8 bases. With 7 bases clipped from V and 4 bases from J, the junction kept 13 bases outside the gene matches. Germline values: CDR1 SGHRS, CDR2 YFSETQ. The CDR3 consists of 15 residues. In DNA form, the CDR3 reads TGCGCCAGCGCGTCGCTAGCGGGTACACTTTACGAGCAGTACTTC. Amino acids: CASASLAGTLYEQYF. The whole variable domain, remainder taken from reference TRBV5-1 and TRBJ2-7, is KAGVTQTPRYLIKTRGQQVTLSCSPISGHRSVSWYQQTPGQGLQFLFEYFSETQRNKGNFPGRFSGRQFSNSRSEMNVSTLELGDSALYLCASASLAGTLYEQYFGPGTRLTVT.

The chain recombines TRBV7-2 with TRBJ2-7, with 13 bases matching TRBD2. The germline V gene encodes CDR1 SGHTA and CDR2 FQGNSA. The junction had 6 bases not matched to a gene; V was cut back by 5 bases and J by 5 bases. The CDR3 sequence is 15 residues long. In DNA, the CDR3 is TGTGCCAGCAGCAAACTAGCGGGGGGGCCGAACGAGCAGTACTTC. Protein sequence: CASSKLAGGPNEQYF.

CDR3 loop: CASSLRGRVSGANVLTF. In nucleotides, the CDR3 is TGCGCCAGCAGCTTGCGAGGCAGGGTGAGTGGGGCCAACGTCCTGACTTTC. This rearrangement joins TRBV5-1 to TRBJ2-6; TRBD1 might be the D (5 bases). Trimming removed 1 base at V and 3 bases at J, with 14 bases between. The CDR3 sequence is 17 residues long. Per the germline V gene, CDR1 is SGHRS and CDR2 is YFSETQ.

The V call is TRBV7-2, the J call TRBJ1-1; the match to TRBD1 covers 7 bases. V trimming: 4 bases; J trimming: 1 base; junction bases outside the gene matches: 3. Germline V lookup: CDR1 SGHTA, CDR2 FQGNSA. CDR3 length equals 14 residues. CDR3 DNA sequence: TGTGCCAGCAGCTGGACAGGATGGAACACTGAAGCTTTCTTT. Its protein product is CASSWTGWNTEAFF.

The CDR3 DNA is TGTGCCAGCAGCTTGGACGCGGGCGGACTTGAAGCTTTCTTT. It yields the protein CASSLDAGGLEAFF. The chain links TRBV5-4 to TRBJ1-1; D gene unclear. Germline loops: CDR1 SGHNT, CDR2 YYREEE (reference sequence). There are 14 residues in the CDR3. Trimming took off 0 bases at V and 7 bases at J, with 13 bases between the two ends.

This chain connects TRBV18 to TRBJ1-1; D remains ambiguous. V was trimmed by 0 bases and J by 6 bases, leaving 17 bases between them. This CDR3 contains 16 residues. CDR1 is KGHSH and CDR2 is LQKENI in the germline V gene. The CDR3 is CASSPPSGSGGSEAFF. In DNA, the CDR3 is TGTGCCAGCTCACCACCGAGCGGGTCAGGAGGTTCTGAAGCTTTCTTT.

This CDR3 reads CASSLVIGNNQPQHF. As DNA, the CDR3 is TGTGCCAGCAGCTTAGTGATCGGGAACAATCAGCCCCAGCATTTT. The chain links TRBV7-2 to TRBJ1-5; D remains ambiguous. Germline CDR1 is SGHTA and CDR2 is FQGNSA. The CDR3 has 15 amino acids. With 1 base removed from V and 3 bases from J, the gap between germline ends came to 10 bases.

This chain joins TRBV27 and TRBJ2-1; D might be TRBD2 (5 bases). From germline, CDR1 is MNHEY and CDR2 SMNVEV (reference sequence). The CDR3 is 14 amino acids. V dropped 5 bases and J dropped 9 bases, with 17 bases sitting between them. The DNA for the CDR3 is TGTGCCAGCAGTCAAACTAGGTCCCCACTTGAGCAGTTCTTC. As protein: CASSQTRSPLEQFF.

The chain has TRBV19 and TRBJ1-1; D gene ambiguous. The CDR3 covers 15 residues. V was pared by 3 bases and J by 1 base, with 12 bases between. Germline V gives CDR1 LNHDA, CDR2 SQIVND (reference sequence). CDR3 in amino acids: CASSIFAAENTEAFF. CDR3 coding DNA: TGTGCCAGTAGTATTTTCGCGGCCGAGAACACTGAAGCTTTCTTT.